This T cell receptor beta chain appears in the sequencing data of a study of vaccination effects on CD4 cells after COVID-19. Comments on this clone: Its matching antigen is unknown.

Produced via immunoSEQ multiplex PCR; TCRdb's table is partial and in-frame only. The table has tens of thousands of clones, roughly 79% seen once. ViraFEST expansion of antigen-specific CD4+ T cells with viral peptide pools preceded sequencing. Cultured cells yielded isolated CD4+ T cells after about ten days. V shed 5 bases and J 2 bases; nucleotides not matched to a gene: 9. This CDR3 contains 16 residues. Germline CDR1 is MDHEN and CDR2 is SYDVKM. General observations from the study: Infection-derived and vaccine-derived clones contracted markedly late after vaccination.

This receptor was identified in a human donor who received a COVID-19 vaccine. The specimen comprised CD4+ T cells from PBMCs cultured with HCoV-229E spike peptides, sampled before COVID-19 vaccination. The chain uses TRBV28 and TRBJ1-3; 7 bases line up with TRBD1. The CDR3 here is CASSIRQGLAGNTIYF. The CDR3 region has the DNA TGTGCCAGCAGTATCCGACAGGGTTTGGCTGGAAACACCATATATTTT.